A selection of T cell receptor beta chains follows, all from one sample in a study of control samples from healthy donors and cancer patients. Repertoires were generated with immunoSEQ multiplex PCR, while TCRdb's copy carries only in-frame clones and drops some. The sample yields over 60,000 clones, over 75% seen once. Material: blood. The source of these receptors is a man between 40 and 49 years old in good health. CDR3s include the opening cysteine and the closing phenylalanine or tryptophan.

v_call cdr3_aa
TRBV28 CASSTIRTYDNSPLHF
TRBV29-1 CSVDGTGAGNTIYF
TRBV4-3 CASSQGSGTGHSPLHF
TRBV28 CATRQGNQPQHF
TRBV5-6 CASSPLEGPNVYGYTF
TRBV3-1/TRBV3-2 CASSHSSGRTYEQYF
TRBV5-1 CASSLDRVQTIYNEQFF
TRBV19 CASSTPVRSYSNQPQHF
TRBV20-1 CSATRRTEQYF
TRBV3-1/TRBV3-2 CASRLGPGGQETQYF
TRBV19 CASSPPGSFSGNTIYF
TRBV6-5 CASSSSGRAPEQYF
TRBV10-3 CAITEGVSNTEAFF
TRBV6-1 CASSEGRGGSALHF
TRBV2 CASSSAGTQYF
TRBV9 CASTSGGFTDTQYF
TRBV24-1 CATSDNVDTGAGTEKLFF
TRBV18 CASSSPTSGRGEQYF
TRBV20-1 CSASRALNTEAFF
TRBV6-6 CASSQIQVNTGELFF
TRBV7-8 CASSWGLNTEAFF
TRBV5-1 CASSWGTATTNEKLFF
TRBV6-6 CASSYSGGGAGNTIYF
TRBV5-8 CASSPRGGGQPQHF
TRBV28 CASRSGFAGNTQYF
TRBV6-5 CASSYSETYNEQFF
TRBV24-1 CATSDLVFKQFF
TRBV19 CASRGLRNTGELFF
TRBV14 CASSPRQINTEAFF
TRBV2 CATQARVNTEAFF
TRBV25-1 CASSDFGTPEQFF
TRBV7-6 CASSPRATVSNVLTF
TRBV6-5 CASSQQGATEQYF
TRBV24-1 CATSLIGGGYGYTF
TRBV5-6 CASSPFRDANTGELFF
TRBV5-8 CASSPRGSYSNQPQHF
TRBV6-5 CASSHRGINNEQFF
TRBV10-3 CAISDGRMNTEAFF
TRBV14 CASSQRQTGSNEKLFF
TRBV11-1 CASSLTGGQPQHF
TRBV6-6 CASNYGGPETQYF
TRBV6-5 CASSQGSEAFF
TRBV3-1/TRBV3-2 CASSQGTRNQPQHF
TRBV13 CASSLGLKVEGSSYEQYF
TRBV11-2 CASSPWTGGETQYF
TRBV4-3 CASSQFINQPQHF
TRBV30 CAWSVPDGSYEQYF
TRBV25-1 CASGRQGATEAFF
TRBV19 CASAPTGEAKNIQYF
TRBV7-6 CASSPGTSGRLGSRNEQFF
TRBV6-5 CASSYEAGGGEQFF
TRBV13 CASSSALEAANTGELFF
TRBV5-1 CASSLERGAYEQYF
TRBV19 CASSMVTSAGELFF
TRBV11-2 CASSLGLAGGKGNEQFF